Shown below are 6 T cell receptor beta chains from a single sample sequenced in a study of OX40 agonist ivuxolimab in advanced cancers. Sequenced by immunoSEQ multiplex PCR; TCRdb stores in-frame clones only, minus some. The table lists about 120,000 clones, just under 95% of them singletons. This material consisted of CD4+ or CD8+ T cells sorted from blood, taken in a trial of the OX40 agonist ivuxolimab. These receptors all stem from an adult with an advanced solid tumor such as melanoma, head and neck, liver or kidney cancer.

This clone is a singleton in its sample. The chain uses TRBV19 and TRBJ1-4; no definite D call. V was cut by 1 base and J by 5 bases, with 8 bases left in between. Per germline, CDR1 LNHDA and CDR2 SQIVND (reference sequence). The CDR3 has 14 amino acids. The CDR3 loop reads CASSIVATNEKLFF. The CDR3 bases are TGTGCCAGTAGTATAGTGGCCACGAATGAAAAACTGTTTTTT.

The chain recombines TRBV19 with TRBJ2-1; D remains ambiguous. The V end lost 0 bases, the J end lost 12 bases, and 12 bases lay between the germline ends. The CDR3 has 13 residues. Looked up from germline, CDR1 is LNHDA and CDR2 is SQIVND (reference sequence). The CDR3 nucleotides read TGTGCCAGTAGTATAGACGGCCGGATGGGGCAGTTCTTC. This codes for CASSIDGRMGQFF. The full variable domain, in which reference TRBV19 and TRBJ2-1 provide the parts outside the CDR3, is DGGITQSPKYLFRKEGQNVTLSCEQNLNHDAMYWYRQDPGQGLRLIYYSQIVNDFQKGDIAEGYSVSREKKESFPLTVTSAQKNPTAFYLCASSIDGRMGQFFGPGTRLTVL.

This clone was detected only once. The chain recombines TRBV4-2 with TRBJ2-7; 9 bases map to TRBD1. The J segment lost 5 bases and the V segment lost 2 bases, leaving 7 bases of the junction unmatched. Germline loops: CDR1 LGHNA, CDR2 YNFKEQ. The length of the CDR3 is 15 residues. CDR3 in amino acids: CASSQPGQGTNEQYF. In nucleotides, the CDR3 is TGTGCCAGCAGCCAACCGGGACAGGGTACAAACGAGCAGTACTTC.

The chain joins TRBV15 to TRBJ2-3; D remains ambiguous. CDR1 LNHNV and CDR2 YYDKDF come from the germline V gene (reference sequence). The CDR3 is 14 amino acids. V lost 3 bases and J 0 bases, leaving 7 bases between the germline ends. CDR3 nucleotide sequence: TGTGCCACCAGCAGGGAATCTAGCACAGATACGCAGTATTTT. The encoded protein is CATSRESSTDTQYF.

The chain links TRBV6-1 to TRBJ2-3, with 7 bases fitting TRBD2. CDR1 and CDR2 from the germline V gene are MNHNS and SASEGT. Trimming removed 4 bases from V and 9 bases from J; junction bases left unmatched: 7. The CDR3 length is 13 residues. The DNA of the CDR3 is TGTGCCAGCAGTGCAACCCGGGGGGTAACGCAGTATTTT. Translating it yields CASSATRGVTQYF.

V is TRBV30 and J is TRBJ1-3; 7 bases map to TRBD1. Germline trimming cut 1 base from V and 2 bases from J; bases unmatched to any gene: 2. Germline CDR1 and CDR2: GTSNPN and SVGIG (reference sequence). This CDR3 has 14 amino acids. The CDR3 spells CAWSGDSPGNTIYF. The CDR3 DNA is TGTGCCTGGAGTGGGGACAGTCCTGGAAACACCATATATTTT.